In its sample, the clone carrying this T cell receptor beta chain was seen a few times. CDR3 length: 13 amino acids. Germline values: CDR1 DFQATT, CDR2 SNEGSKA (reference sequence). V lost 1 base and J lost 2, with 9 bases in between. TCRdb reanalysed the RT-PCR reads using MiXCR and keeps one entry per CDR3 protein. The repertoire includes about 700,000 distinct CDR3 sequences, roughly 15% of them detected once, and about 7.6% sits in the top ten. These data come from a study of response to subunit inactivated influenza vaccine. The sample in question was PBMCs from blood, obtained around 15 days before vaccination. The clonotype comes from a man aged 50 to 60 who received an inactivated influenza vaccine. The rearrangement joins TRBV20-1 to TRBJ2-7; D is ambiguous. CDR3 loop: CSARGGRTYEQYF. The CDR3 nucleotides read TGCAGTGCTAGAGGCGGCAGGACCTACGAGCAGTACTTC.